The entry below gives a single T cell receptor (beta chain) sequence along with its context. The method was immunoSEQ multiplex PCR; TCRdb's version includes in-frame clones alone and lacks a portion of them. The table has tens of thousands of clones, around 85% seen once. The sample originates from a study of T cells in localized non-small cell lung cancer. This specimen consisted of PBMCs, obtained before any cancer treatment. This clonotype was obtained from a man aged 35-75 years with stage II squamous cell lung carcinoma.

The DNA of the CDR3 is TGCGCCAGCAGCTTGGACCTTCAGGTCGAGATCCTCGAGACCCAGTACTTC. Translation: CASSLDLQVEILETQYF. The chain uses TRBV5-1 and TRBJ2-5; D is uncertain. Trimming cost V 0 bases and J 5 bases, with 20 bases left between them. Germline values: CDR1 SGHRS, CDR2 YFSETQ. This CDR3 spans 17 amino acids.